What follows are 6 T cell receptor beta chains derived from one specimen sequenced in a study of shared clonotypes between healthy human individuals. TCRdb keeps only in-frame clones here, not all; method: immunoSEQ multiplex PCR. This table has more than 1.2 million clones, around 98.5% appearing once. What was sequenced was naive CD4+ T cells sorted from blood. Subset in this sample: CD45RA+ positively selected. The receptors were sampled from a man aged 25 to 40 in good health.

The chain is built from TRBV29-1 and TRBJ2-7, with D possibly being TRBD1 (6 bases). CDR3 length: 12 residues. The ends were cut back, 7 bases at V and 5 bases at J, with 15 bases in the middle. Germline-derived CDR1 and CDR2 are SQVTM and ANQGSEA. CDR3 residues: CSAGTPNDEQYF. The CDR3 bases are TGCAGCGCTGGGACACCCAACGACGAGCAGTACTTC.

The rearrangement uses TRBV28 and TRBJ2-7; TRBD2 agrees at 14 bases. Germline trimming cut 4 bases from V and 6 bases from J; bases unmatched to any gene: 8. CDR1 and CDR2 (germline): MDHEN, SYDVKM. CDR3 size: 16 residues. CDR3 loop: CASSSPGTSGSIEQYF. CDR3 DNA sequence: TGTGCCAGCAGTTCACCCGGGACTAGCGGGAGTATCGAGCAGTACTTC.

Here the CDR3 DNA reads TGCGCCAGCAGCCAAGTCACAGGGGACCTTCAGCTCGAGCAGTACTTC. Amino acid sequence: CASSQVTGDLQLEQYF. The chain joins TRBV4-3 to TRBJ2-7; 7 bases fit TRBD1. The V gene's germline CDR1 is LGHNA and CDR2 YSLEER. Unmatched junction bases numbered 12, after V lost 1 base and J lost 6 bases. CDR3 length: 16 residues.

CDR3 protein: CASSLIGRGAFYEQYF. The CDR3 DNA reads as TGTGCCAGCAGCTTAATAGGAAGGGGCGCCTTCTACGAGCAGTACTTC. This sequence joins TRBV7-9 and TRBJ2-7; possible D gene TRBD1, 5 bases. The V and J ends lost 2 bases and 3 bases respectively, with 17 bases between them. Germline V gene sequence: CDR1 SEHNR, CDR2 FQNEAQ (reference sequence). CDR3 length: 16 amino acids.

V gene TRBV7-6 combines with J gene TRBJ2-5; D ambiguous. V was pared by 4 bases and J by 1 base, with 10 bases between. Per germline, CDR1 SGHVS and CDR2 FNYEAQ. The CDR3 consists of 14 residues. The CDR3 region has the DNA TGTGCCAGCAGCTCCGGCTACAGCCAAGAGACCCAGTACTTC. Translated, it gives CASSSGYSQETQYF.

V usage is TRBV7-2 and J usage is TRBJ2-1; 13 nucleotides align to TRBD2. V gave up 4 bases and J gave up 8 bases; unmatched junction bases: 5. Germline CDR1 reads SGHTA; CDR2 reads FQGNSA. The CDR3 runs to 15 residues. The CDR3 reads CASSSLAGGRDEQFF. The CDR3 nucleotides are TGTGCCAGCAGCTCACTAGCGGGAGGGCGCGATGAGCAGTTCTTC.